This is a list of T cell receptor beta chains from one sample in a study of T cells in Graves' hyperthyroidism and ophthalmopathy. TCRdb reprocessed the multiplex PCR reads via MiXCR and lists one record per CDR3 protein. Among fewer than 850,000 distinct CDR3 sequences listed, 15% to 20% were seen once. Input material: blood. All receptors come from a man aged 50 or older with Graves' hyperthyroidism. The CDR3 runs from the conserved cysteine through the conserved F or W. Each record gives: J gene, V gene, CDR3 length, CDR3 protein.

J gene: TRBJ2-4; V gene: TRBV11-1; CDR3 length: 14; CDR3 protein: CASSSGQGLTIQYF
J gene: TRBJ1-2; V gene: TRBV5-5; CDR3 length: 13; CDR3 protein: CASSLDEPYGYTF
J gene: TRBJ1-5; V gene: TRBV29-1; CDR3 length: 13; CDR3 protein: CSVLEGVGQPQHF
J gene: TRBJ2-3; V gene: TRBV6-1; CDR3 length: 17; CDR3 protein: CASSPGTSGPSTDTQYF
J gene: TRBJ2-5; V gene: TRBV20-1; CDR3 length: 16; CDR3 protein: CSATPLDRGNQETQYF
J gene: TRBJ1-5; V gene: TRBV7-8; CDR3 length: 12; CDR3 protein: CASSSEVQPQHF
J gene: TRBJ2-7; V gene: TRBV5-1; CDR3 length: 13; CDR3 protein: CASSDPGEREQYF
J gene: TRBJ1-1; V gene: TRBV28; CDR3 length: 14; CDR3 protein: CASSPGQMNTEAFF
J gene: TRBJ2-2; V gene: TRBV18; CDR3 length: 16; CDR3 protein: CASSPTGGANTGELFF
J gene: TRBJ1-2; V gene: TRBV18; CDR3 length: 15; CDR3 protein: CASSTGQGAYYGYTF
J gene: TRBJ2-3; V gene: TRBV28; CDR3 length: 14; CDR3 protein: CASSFWGATDTQYF
J gene: TRBJ2-1; V gene: TRBV6-1; CDR3 length: 14; CDR3 protein: CASSPPDRDNEQFF
J gene: TRBJ2-1; V gene: TRBV28; CDR3 length: 20; CDR3 protein: CASSTQIGLAEGDSYNEQFF
J gene: TRBJ1-1; V gene: TRBV5-1; CDR3 length: 14; CDR3 protein: CASKASGDSAEAFF
J gene: TRBJ1-1; V gene: TRBV20-1; CDR3 length: 15; CDR3 protein: CSALDAGWENTEAFF
J gene: TRBJ2-7; V gene: TRBV7-8; CDR3 length: 15; CDR3 protein: CASSLGAGDHYEQYF
J gene: TRBJ1-1; V gene: TRBV5-6; CDR3 length: 16; CDR3 protein: CASSLMLTDMNTEAFF
J gene: TRBJ1-2; V gene: TRBV3-1; CDR3 length: 13; CDR3 protein: CASSQGTRYGYTF
J gene: TRBJ2-7; V gene: TRBV19; CDR3 length: 15; CDR3 protein: CASSAPGLPPYEQYF
J gene: TRBJ2-1; V gene: TRBV24-1; CDR3 length: 16; CDR3 protein: CATSDTGLAEGGEQFF
J gene: TRBJ1-2; V gene: TRBV3-1; CDR3 length: 14; CDR3 protein: CASSQDGTVYGYTF
J gene: TRBJ2-2; V gene: TRBV27; CDR3 length: 16; CDR3 protein: CASSVNNPKFTGELFF
J gene: TRBJ1-5; V gene: TRBV30; CDR3 length: 13; CDR3 protein: CAWSVLSNQPQHF
J gene: TRBJ1-6; V gene: TRBV3-1; CDR3 length: 16; CDR3 protein: CASASKPGSMGSPLHF
J gene: TRBJ1-2; V gene: TRBV12-3/TRBV12-4; CDR3 length: 15; CDR3 protein: CASSPRDAANYGYTF
J gene: TRBJ2-3; V gene: TRBV7-9; CDR3 length: 18; CDR3 protein: CASSLGQGAVSSTDTQYF
J gene: TRBJ2-2; V gene: TRBV7-8; CDR3 length: 15; CDR3 protein: CASTWWSENTGELFF
J gene: TRBJ2-1; V gene: TRBV20-1; CDR3 length: 12; CDR3 protein: CSARARVDEQFF
J gene: TRBJ2-3; V gene: TRBV29-1; CDR3 length: 15; CDR3 protein: CSVVLAGFGTDTQYF
J gene: TRBJ2-7; V gene: TRBV28; CDR3 length: 12; CDR3 protein: CASSFPGGEQYF
J gene: TRBJ2-1; V gene: TRBV7-9; CDR3 length: 15; CDR3 protein: CASSLLTSGHNEQFF
J gene: TRBJ2-7; V gene: TRBV7-9; CDR3 length: 15; CDR3 protein: CASSTSSGSSYEQYF
J gene: TRBJ1-5; V gene: TRBV28; CDR3 length: 12; CDR3 protein: CASSLEGQPQHF
J gene: TRBJ2-3; V gene: TRBV27; CDR3 length: 14; CDR3 protein: CASSLGGLGGTQYF
J gene: TRBJ2-7; V gene: TRBV2; CDR3 length: 12; CDR3 protein: CASSEERHEQYF
J gene: TRBJ2-5; V gene: TRBV11-2; CDR3 length: 15; CDR3 protein: CASSTGTGQGKTQYF
J gene: TRBJ1-5; V gene: TRBV15; CDR3 length: 14; CDR3 protein: CATSPSGLEQPQHF
J gene: TRBJ1-4; V gene: TRBV5-5; CDR3 length: 15; CDR3 protein: CASSLEGQGGEKLFF
J gene: TRBJ2-1; V gene: TRBV6-2/TRBV6-3; CDR3 length: 14; CDR3 protein: CASSGHTSDNEQFF
J gene: TRBJ2-7; V gene: TRBV6-1; CDR3 length: 15; CDR3 protein: CASGKGGGRAYEQYF
J gene: TRBJ1-2; V gene: TRBV5-5; CDR3 length: 14; CDR3 protein: CASSPRDRAHGYTF
J gene: TRBJ2-7; V gene: TRBV19; CDR3 length: 15; CDR3 protein: CASTRSVERSYEQYF
J gene: TRBJ2-1; V gene: TRBV28; CDR3 length: 15; CDR3 protein: CATRGWGESYNEQFF
J gene: TRBJ1-1; V gene: TRBV15; CDR3 length: 15; CDR3 protein: CATSRDRQGNTEAFF
J gene: TRBJ1-2; V gene: TRBV15; CDR3 length: 15; CDR3 protein: CATSRATQSHYGYTF
J gene: TRBJ1-2; V gene: TRBV6-4; CDR3 length: 13; CDR3 protein: CASSYSNRMGYTF
J gene: TRBJ2-2; V gene: TRBV18; CDR3 length: 15; CDR3 protein: CASSPLYSRRGELFF